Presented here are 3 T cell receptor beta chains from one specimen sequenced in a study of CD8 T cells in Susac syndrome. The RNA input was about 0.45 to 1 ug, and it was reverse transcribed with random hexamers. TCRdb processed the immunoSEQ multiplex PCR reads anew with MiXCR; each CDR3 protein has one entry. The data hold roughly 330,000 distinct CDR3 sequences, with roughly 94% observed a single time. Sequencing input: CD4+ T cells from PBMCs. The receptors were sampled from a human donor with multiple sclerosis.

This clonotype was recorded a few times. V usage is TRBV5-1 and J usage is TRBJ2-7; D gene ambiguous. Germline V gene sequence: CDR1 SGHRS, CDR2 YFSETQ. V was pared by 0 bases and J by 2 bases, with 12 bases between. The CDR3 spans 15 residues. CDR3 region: CASSLDGRSAYEQYF. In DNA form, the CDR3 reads TGCGCCAGCAGCTTGGACGGCAGGAGCGCCTACGAGCAGTACTTC.

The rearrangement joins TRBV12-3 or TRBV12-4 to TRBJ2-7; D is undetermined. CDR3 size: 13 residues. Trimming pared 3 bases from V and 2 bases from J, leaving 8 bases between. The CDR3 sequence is CASSFLDPYEQYF. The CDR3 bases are TGTGCCAGCAGTTTCCTCGATCCCTACGAGCAGTACTTC.

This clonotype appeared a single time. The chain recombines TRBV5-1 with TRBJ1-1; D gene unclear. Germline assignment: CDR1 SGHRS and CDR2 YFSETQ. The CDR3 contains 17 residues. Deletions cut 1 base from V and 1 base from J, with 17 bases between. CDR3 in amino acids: CASSLFPGPETNTEAFF. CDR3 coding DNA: TGCGCCAGCAGCTTGTTCCCGGGCCCCGAAACGAACACTGAAGCTTTCTTT.